The 30 T cell receptor beta chains given below trace back to one sample, sequenced in a study of T cell changes during pregnancy in multiple sclerosis. Only in-frame clones appear in the TCRdb table, and some are missing; sequencing was by immunoSEQ multiplex PCR. This repertoire shows around 110,000 clones, about 90% found once; its top ten account for roughly 1.6%. Sequencing was performed on peripheral blood, taken before pregnancy. Source of these receptors: a female donor with multiple sclerosis, enrolled in a pregnancy study.

This clone was counted once. The rearrangement links TRBV30 to TRBJ2-3; 11 nucleotides agree with TRBD2. V lost 8 bases and J lost 2; bases outside the gene matches: 12. Germline V gene sequence: CDR1 GTSNPN, CDR2 SVGIG (reference sequence). The CDR3 has 16 amino acids. This CDR3 is CARTAGTSGITDTQYF. The CDR3 bases are TGTGCCAGAACTGCCGGGACTAGCGGAATCACAGATACGCAGTATTTT. Full variable domain (rest looked up from reference TRBV30 and TRBJ2-3): SQTIHQWPATLVQPVGSPLSLECTVEGTSNPNLYWYRQAAGRGLQLLFYSVGIGQISSEVPQNLSASRPQDRQFILSSKKLLLSDSGFYLCARTAGTSGITDTQYFGPGTRLTVL.

CDR3 in DNA: TGTGCCAGCAGCTTGGGGGCAGGGGCCTATGAGCAGTTCTTC. Residues: CASSLGAGAYEQFF. This chain links TRBV5-6 with TRBJ2-1; a weak D match, TRBD1 (6 bases). CDR3 size: 14 residues. Germline lookup yields CDR1 SGHDT and CDR2 YYEEEE. V was shortened by 0 bases and J by 8 bases, with 12 bases between the two germline ends.

The J gene is TRBJ1-5, the V gene TRBV7-2, with 9 bases fitting TRBD1. CDR1 is SGHTA and CDR2 is FQGNSA in the germline V gene. This CDR3 comprises 17 residues. V lost 3 bases and J lost 5; bases outside the gene matches: 11. The CDR3: CASSLGRRDRDYQPQHF. The CDR3 nucleotides are TGTGCCAGCAGCTTGGGTAGAAGGGACAGGGATTATCAGCCCCAGCATTTT.

The chain combines TRBV10-3 with TRBJ1-2; D uncertain. The CDR3 is 15 residues long. Trimming took off 6 bases at V and 2 bases at J, with 16 bases between the two ends. From germline, CDR1 is ENHRY and CDR2 SYGVKD. CDR3 coding DNA: TGTGCCATCAGCACCGACGGCGGGATCAACTATGGCTACACCTTC. Protein sequence: CAISTDGGINYGYTF.

The chain joins TRBV10-1 to TRBJ1-1; tentatively, D is TRBD1 (6 bases). V lost 3 bases and J lost 3, with 11 bases in between. The CDR3 spans 14 residues. Germline V gene sequence: CDR1 WNHNN, CDR2 SYGVQD (reference sequence). The DNA of the CDR3 is TGCGCCAGCAGTGAAGTGGCAGGGGACACTGAAGCTTTCTTT. Amino acid sequence: CASSEVAGDTEAFF.

The chain recombines TRBV19 with TRBJ2-7; 9 nucleotides match TRBD2. CDR1 and CDR2 from the germline V gene are LNHDA and SQIVND (reference sequence). Losses at the gene ends were 2 bases for V and 2 bases for J; bases not matched to a gene: 4. CDR3 length equals 15 residues. The CDR3 loop is CASSIKAGGTYEQYF. DNA of the CDR3: TGTGCCAGTAGTATAAAAGCGGGGGGTACCTACGAGCAGTACTTC. Drawing the rest from reference TRBV19 and TRBJ2-7, the complete variable domain is DGGITQSPKYLFRKEGQNVTLSCEQNLNHDAMYWYRQDPGQGLRLIYYSQIVNDFQKGDIAEGYSVSREKKESFPLTVTSAQKNPTAFYLCASSIKAGGTYEQYFGPGTRLTVT.

V is TRBV27 and J is TRBJ2-3, with 8 bases identical to TRBD2. The J segment lost 2 bases and the V segment lost 0 bases, leaving 7 bases of the junction unmatched. The CDR3 spans 17 residues. Germline V lookup: CDR1 MNHEY, CDR2 SMNVEV (reference sequence). The CDR3 loop reads CASSLSPYSGNTDTQYF. CDR3 coding DNA: TGTGCCAGCAGTTTATCTCCATATAGCGGGAACACAGATACGCAGTATTTT.

The chain links TRBV9 to TRBJ1-2; 8 nucleotides align to TRBD1. CDR1 and CDR2 from the germline V gene are SGDLS and YYNGEE. CDR3 length equals 15 residues. After removal of 2 bases from V and 0 bases from J, the junction contained 3 bases not matched to a gene. Here the CDR3 reads CASSVLTGANYGYTF. CDR3 coding DNA: TGTGCCAGCAGCGTGTTGACAGGGGCTAACTATGGCTACACCTTC. Based on the CDR3 plus reference TRBV9 and TRBJ1-2, the full variable domain is DSGVTQTPKHLITATGQRVTLRCSPRSGDLSVYWYQQSLDQGLQFLIQYYNGEERAKGNILERFSAQQFPDLHSELNLSSLELGDSALYFCASSVLTGANYGYTFGSGTRLTVV.

The chain employs TRBV5-6 and TRBJ2-2, with TRBD1 matching over 12 bases. This CDR3 spans 17 amino acids. J gave up 3 bases and V 4 bases, and 7 bases lay outside the gene matches. CDR1 is SGHDT and CDR2 is YYEEEE in the germline V gene. The CDR3 region has the DNA TGTGCCAGCAGCCCCGGGACAGGGGGCTTGCACACCGGGGAGCTGTTTTTT. As protein: CASSPGTGGLHTGELFF.

This chain joins TRBV6-4 and TRBJ2-2; no reliable D call. The ends were cut back, 4 bases at V and 0 bases at J, with 6 bases in the middle. CDR1 and CDR2 (germline): MRHNA, SNTAGT. The CDR3 is 14 residues long. For the CDR3, the DNA is TGTGCCAGCAGTGCGAGTACGAACACCGGGGAGCTGTTTTTT. This encodes CASSASTNTGELFF.

The chain joins TRBV7-9 to TRBJ1-1, with 10 bases fitting TRBD1. The CDR3 length is 16 residues. Germline CDR1 and CDR2: SEHNR and FQNEAQ (reference sequence). Trimming removed 4 bases from V and 5 bases from J; junction bases left unmatched: 10. DNA for the CDR3: TGTGCCAGCAGCTCAGGGGACAGGGGTGGGGGGACTGAAGCTTTCTTT. Translating gives CASSSGDRGGGTEAFF.

The sample holds many counts of this clone. V and J are TRBV1 and TRBJ2-1; the table's D call of TRBD2 was not tested on the DNA. TRBV1 is a recognized pseudogene. This CDR3 has 21 amino acids. The CDR3 spells CTSSQDPLPSGGANSYNEQFF. In DNA, the CDR3 is TGCACCAGCAGCCAAGATCCATTACCTAGCGGGGGGGCTAATTCCTACAATGAGCAGTTCTTC.

The chain recombines TRBV19 with TRBJ1-2, with D maybe TRBD1 (6 bases). The germline gives CDR1 LNHDA, CDR2 SQIVND (reference sequence). CDR3 size: 14 residues. Trimming cost V 4 bases and J 7 bases, with 16 bases left between them. CDR3 sequence: CASSTGQLWRGYTF. As DNA, the CDR3 is TGTGCCAGTAGTACAGGACAGCTTTGGCGTGGCTACACCTTC.

The chain is built from TRBV7-3 and TRBJ1-6; no firm D call. The CDR3 runs to 14 residues. Germline CDR1 is SGHTA and CDR2 is FQGTGA. The V and J ends lost 0 bases and 4 bases respectively, with 4 bases between them. In DNA, the CDR3 is TGTGCCAGCAGCTTAACCAGTTATAATTCACCCCTCCACTTT. It yields the protein CASSLTSYNSPLHF.

V and J are TRBV5-1 and TRBJ1-6; D is possibly TRBD1 (5 bases). CDR1 is SGHRS, CDR2 YFSETQ, per germline. Trimming stripped 3 bases from V and 10 bases from J, with 11 bases between. This CDR3 contains 13 residues. The CDR3 DNA sequence: TGCGCCAGCAGCTCCAGGGCGGACTCACCCCTCCACTTT. Its protein product is CASSSRADSPLHF.

The V call is TRBV7-2, the J call TRBJ2-3; TRBD2 agrees at 8 bases. The CDR3 covers 15 residues. Germline lookup yields CDR1 SGHTA and CDR2 FQGNSA. Trimming removed 8 bases from V and 4 bases from J; junction bases left unmatched: 11. This CDR3 reads CASSTRGGPADTQYF. DNA of the CDR3: TGTGCCAGCTCAACACGCGGGGGGCCCGCAGATACGCAGTATTTT.

V and J are TRBV19 and TRBJ1-1, with no clear D. The CDR3 runs to 16 residues. From germline, CDR1 is LNHDA and CDR2 SQIVND (reference sequence). V was pared by 0 bases and J by 0 bases, with 11 bases between. Written as DNA, the CDR3 is TGTGCCAGTAGTATAGATCTGGAGATCATGAACACTGAAGCTTTCTTT. It specifies CASSIDLEIMNTEAFF.

The table lists this clone with a count of one. The chain recombines TRBV28 with TRBJ2-3, with 10 bases matching TRBD2. Germline CDR1 is MDHEN and CDR2 is SYDVKM. This CDR3 region has 17 residues. After removal of 5 bases from V and 3 bases from J, the junction contained 11 bases not matched to a gene. This CDR3 is CASSQRAGGPGTDTQYF. Written as DNA, the CDR3 is TGTGCCAGCAGTCAAAGAGCGGGAGGGCCGGGTACAGATACGCAGTATTTT. Based on the CDR3 plus reference TRBV28 and TRBJ2-3, the full variable domain is DVKVTQSSRYLVKRTGEKVFLECVQDMDHENMFWYRQDPGLGLRLIYFSYDVKMKEKGDIPEGYSVSREKKERFSLILESASTNQTSMYLCASSQRAGGPGTDTQYFGPGTRLTVL.

This clone was seen a single time. The chain is built from TRBV28 and TRBJ1-5; D perhaps matches TRBD1 (6 bases). The CDR3 consists of 14 residues. Germline CDR1 and CDR2: MDHEN and SYDVKM. Trimming removed 1 base from V and 5 bases from J, with 9 bases in between. CDR3 in amino acids: CASSLFTGYQPQHF. DNA of the CDR3: TGTGCCAGCAGTTTATTTACAGGGTATCAGCCCCAGCATTTT.

V is TRBV21-1 and J is TRBJ2-7; TRBD2, the table's D call, lacks a check against the DNA. TRBV21-1 is annotated as a pseudogene. This CDR3 region has 18 residues. The CDR3 loop is CASSKRGPSGRIPYEQYF. Here the CDR3 DNA reads TGTGCCAGCAGCAAAAGGGGGCCTAGCGGGAGAATTCCCTACGAGCAGTACTTC.

The chain is built from TRBV6-1 and TRBJ2-5, with D unclear. The germline V gene has CDR1 MNHNS and CDR2 SASEGT. Trimming took 2 bases from V and 5 from J, leaving 18 bases between them. The CDR3 is made up of 16 amino acids. The DNA for the CDR3 is TGTGCCAGCAGTGAACGGCACCTGCAGGATTGGGAGACCCAGTACTTC. This translates into CASSERHLQDWETQYF.

The rearrangement links TRBV18 to TRBJ2-1, with D perhaps TRBD2 (6 bases). The CDR3 spans 14 residues. Germline V CDR1 and CDR2: KGHSH, LQKENI. The V gene lost 0 bases and the J gene lost 7 bases, with 10 bases spanning the gap. CDR3 amino acids: CASSPPSGRNEQFF. The DNA for the CDR3 is TGTGCCAGCTCACCACCTTCCGGGAGAAATGAGCAGTTCTTC.

Concerning this clone: At one of its ends the junction is not consistent with the germline gene, which may arise from a read error. CDR3 region: CASSLYRNAGELFF. CDR3 in DNA: TGTGCCAGCAGCTTATACAGGAACGCCGGGGAGCTGTTTTTT. The rearrangement links TRBV7-9 to TRBJ2-2; tentatively, D is TRBD1 (5 bases). The CDR3 loop spans 14 amino acids. Per germline, CDR1 SEHNR and CDR2 FQNEAQ (reference sequence).

The chain combines TRBV6-9 with TRBJ1-1, with TRBD1 as a possible D gene (5 bases). This CDR3 spans 12 amino acids. V shed 3 bases and J shed 5 bases, with 7 bases lying between them. Germline CDR1 and CDR2: MNHGY and SVAAGI. The CDR3 sequence: CASSYGGTEAFF. The CDR3 DNA reads TGTGCCAGCAGTTACGGGGGAACTGAAGCTTTCTTT.

This rearrangement joins TRBV29-1 to TRBJ2-7, with 13 nucleotides matching TRBD2. The germline V gene encodes CDR1 SQVTM and CDR2 ANQGSEA. This CDR3 is built from 15 residues. J gave up 6 bases and V 4 bases, and 9 bases lay outside the gene matches. Written as DNA, the CDR3 is TGCAGCGTTGGGTTGAGACTAGCGGGAGGTGGCGAGCAGTACTTC. Translation: CSVGLRLAGGGEQYF.

The gene calls are TRBV7-3 and TRBJ1-1; 11 bases are a match to TRBD1. This CDR3 spans 13 amino acids. Looked up from germline, CDR1 is SGHTA and CDR2 is FQGTGA. Trimming took 6 bases from V and 3 from J; bases not matched to a gene: 0. CDR3 sequence reads: CASRGQGDTEAFF. CDR3 bases: TGTGCCAGCAGGGGACAGGGGGACACTGAAGCTTTCTTT.

The chain has TRBV19 and TRBJ1-1, with D possibly TRBD1 on 6 matching bases. CDR3 length equals 14 residues. Germline CDR1 is LNHDA and CDR2 is SQIVND (reference sequence). V lost 7 bases, J lost 4 bases, and 16 bases lay in between. The DNA of the CDR3 is TGTGCCAGTACATCCTTGGGCAGGGGCACTGAAGCTTTCTTT. Residues: CASTSLGRGTEAFF.

The V gene is TRBV6-5, the J gene TRBJ2-7; 11 bases agree with TRBD2. The V gene's germline CDR1 is MNHEY and CDR2 SVGAGI. The CDR3 covers 15 residues. V lost 4 bases, J lost 1 base, and 3 bases stayed unmatched. The CDR3 spells CASSLAGGPSYEQYF. CDR3 sequence (DNA): TGTGCCAGCAGTTTAGCGGGAGGGCCGTCCTACGAGCAGTACTTC.

This chain links TRBV27 with TRBJ2-1; D not certain. The CDR3 extends over 15 amino acids. V was shortened by 4 bases and J by 7 bases, with 17 bases between the two germline ends. The germline CDR1 and CDR2 sequences are MNHEY and SMNVEV (reference sequence). CDR3 sequence: CASSSQSSQANEQFF. The CDR3 coding sequence is TGTGCCAGCAGTTCTCAGTCAAGTCAGGCTAATGAGCAGTTCTTC.

This clone occurred once. This sequence joins TRBV19 and TRBJ1-2, with 9 bases fitting TRBD1. From germline, CDR1 is LNHDA and CDR2 SQIVND (reference sequence). This CDR3 comprises 15 residues. V shed 6 bases and J 5 bases; nucleotides not matched to a gene: 10. CDR3 coding DNA: TGTGCCAGTAGCCCAACGGGGACAGGGCCTTATGGCTACACCTTC. Amino acid sequence: CASSPTGTGPYGYTF.